The present T cell receptor (beta chain) was sequenced within a study of blood T cell repertoires in COVID-19 (dated by TCRdb to 2018 to 2020). About the investigation overall: Samples from collaborators originated in the United States, Italy and Spain and spanned both the acute and convalescent phases of COVID-19. The material from the prospective study consisted of cDNA or gDNA derived from T cells, B-cell-depleted T cells, or PBMCs. The repertoires were released in a freely available public database meant as a resource for research on the immune response to SARS-CoV-2. The dataset comprised deeply sampled blood TCRbeta repertoires from subjects exposed to, actively infected with, or recovered from COVID-19. The samples were drawn from the first 160 participants of the ongoing ImmuneRACE study and from 1,254 subjects provided by 6 global collaborators. A de-identified subject ID, COVID-19 status, age in years and sex were almost always included in the sample metadata. HLA class I and class II types, where available, came from metadata supplied by the sample provider rather than from assay-based typing.

Results the study describes overall, beyond this receptor: How much clinical and demographic metadata was included differed by source and by participant, and the metadata was provided uncurated.

The immunoSEQ Assay, a bias-controlled multiplex PCR, was used to amplify TCRbeta CDR3 regions from genomic DNA. As for the authors' bioinformatics: Nucleated cell counts per sample were estimated from amplification of reference gene primers within the assay. To quantify the absolute abundance of each unique TCRbeta CDR3 rearrangement, sequence reads were collapsed and filtered. For each sample, productive Simpson clonality was calculated as the square root of Simpson's diversity index over productive rearrangements. Sourced from immuneACCESS, this table was stored by TCRdb with only in-frame sequences that have V and J called. A share of the clones is absent; for the studies checked, an unresolved V gene accounts for under half, and the remainder has no known explanation. For V, J and clone size, that table is used; D and trimming come from the DNA. The sample table holds over 250,000 clones, of which 85% were seen once. In total, the top ten clones hold about an eighth of the sample.

CDR3 length: 13 amino acids, cysteine to phenylalanine. Just the 39-base CDR3 DNA is kept, in frame starting at base 1. Relative to germline, V is missing 3 bases and J is missing 5 bases, with 2 bases of the junction outside any gene match. Taken from the germline V gene (reference sequence), the CDR1 and CDR2 loops are DFQATT and SNEGSKA. The collaborating institutions used their own protocols to collect whole blood in K2EDTA tubes. Collaborator samples were shipped for TCRbeta analysis as frozen whole blood, isolated PBMCs, or DNA extracted from either sample type. Details on this clone: The specificity of this receptor is unknown. No much larger clone exists at a distance of one base, and base qualities are not known.

The TCR was taken from a human donor in a cohort sampled during active COVID-19. The sequenced sample was peripheral blood. This chain is built from TRBV20-1 and TRBJ2-1, and 9 junctional nucleotides match TRBD2. The bases are TGCAGTGCTAGTTTAGCGGGAGACAATGAGCAGTTCTTC. It is translated as CSASLAGDNEQFF.